These T cell receptor beta chains were read from a single sample in a study of blood T cell repertoires in COVID-19. The method was immunoSEQ multiplex PCR; TCRdb's version includes in-frame clones alone and lacks a portion of them. The top ten hold around 5.8% of the sample, which has under 95,000 clones, roughly 89% seen once. What was sequenced was peripheral blood. These receptors all stem from a woman between 45 and 60 years old with acute or convalescent COVID-19. CDR3s include the opening cysteine and the closing phenylalanine or tryptophan. Each record gives: clone size, J gene, D gene, V gene, CDR3 protein, CDR3 DNA. The D gene is left open where the match is weak. Clone size is stated in some rows and not others, as once, few, many or a class when expanded.

size: .
J: TRBJ2-5
D: TRBD1
V: TRBV7-3
CDR3: CASSSNRGRETQYF
DNA: TGTGCCAGCAGCTCTAACAGGGGTAGGGAGACCCAGTACTTC

size: .
J: TRBJ1-4
D: .
V: TRBV4-2
CDR3: CASSQDIPLAGIKREKLFF
DNA: TGTGCCAGCAGCCAAGACATTCCTCTAGCGGGGATCAAGAGGGAAAAACTGTTTTTT

size: .
J: TRBJ1-3
D: .
V: TRBV27
CDR3: CASSASHTRSSGNTIYF
DNA: TGTGCCAGCAGTGCATCACATACTAGGAGCTCTGGAAACACCATATATTTT

size: .
J: TRBJ2-1
D: .
V: TRBV15
CDR3: CATSPAQSEQFF
DNA: TGTGCCACCAGCCCAGCACAGAGTGAGCAGTTCTTC

size: .
J: TRBJ2-3
D: .
V: TRBV5-1
CDR3: CASSLEGQRGIDTQYF
DNA: TGCGCCAGCAGCTTGGAGGGGCAAAGGGGTATCGATACGCAGTATTTT

size: .
J: TRBJ1-4
D: TRBD1
V: TRBV15
CDR3: CATSRPGQGMEKLFF
DNA: TGTGCCACCAGCCGACCGGGACAGGGGATGGAAAAACTGTTTTTT

size: .
J: TRBJ2-1
D: .
V: TRBV4-1
CDR3: CASSPSLYNEQFF
DNA: TGCGCCAGCAGCCCGAGCCTGTACAATGAGCAGTTCTTC

size: few
J: TRBJ1-6
D: TRBD1
V: TRBV19
CDR3: CASSPQGAKLYNSPLHF
DNA: TGTGCCAGTAGCCCACAGGGGGCTAAACTCTATAATTCACCCCTCCACTTT

size: .
J: TRBJ2-7
D: TRBD2
V: TRBV27
CDR3: CASSRASGSIYEQYF
DNA: TGTGCCAGCAGCAGGGCTAGCGGGAGTATTTACGAGCAGTACTTC

size: .
J: TRBJ1-5
D: .
V: TRBV18
CDR3: CASSPLPGRQPQHF
DNA: TGTGCCAGCTCACCACTGCCAGGGCGTCAGCCCCAGCATTTT

size: .
J: TRBJ2-7
D: .
V: TRBV5-1
CDR3: CASSLQGSYEQYF
DNA: TGCGCCAGCAGCTTACAGGGTTCCTACGAGCAGTACTTC

size: .
J: TRBJ1-2
D: TRBD1
V: TRBV11-2
CDR3: CASTPGTANYGYTF
DNA: TGTGCCAGCACCCCCGGGACAGCTAACTATGGCTACACCTTC

size: few
J: TRBJ2-5
D: TRBD2
V: TRBV29-1
CDR3: CSVTGTSGQETQYF
DNA: TGCAGCGTGACCGGGACTAGCGGGCAAGAGACCCAGTACTTC

size: .
J: TRBJ2-1
D: .
V: TRBV5-4
CDR3: CASSLTGNNEQFF
DNA: TGTGCCAGCAGCTTGACAGGGAACAATGAGCAGTTCTTC

size: .
J: TRBJ2-3
D: .
V: TRBV12-3/TRBV12-4
CDR3: CASSFPGHYTQYF
DNA: TGTGCCAGCAGTTTTCCGGGACACTATACGCAGTATTTT

size: .
J: TRBJ2-1
D: TRBD1
V: TRBV24-1
CDR3: CATSDYMGQGSSSYNEQFF
DNA: TGTGCCACCAGTGATTATATGGGACAGGGGTCGAGCTCCTACAATGAGCAGTTCTTC

size: .
J: TRBJ1-1
D: .
V: TRBV18
CDR3: CASSQGEKREAFF
DNA: TGTGCCAGCTCACAGGGAGAAAAGAGGGAAGCTTTCTTT

size: .
J: TRBJ2-1
D: TRBD1
V: TRBV27
CDR3: CASTLDRVSYNEQFF
DNA: TGTGCCAGCACCCTAGACAGGGTCTCCTACAATGAGCAGTTCTTC

size: .
J: TRBJ1-4
D: TRBD1
V: TRBV28
CDR3: CACQRETGRNEKLFF
DNA: TGTGCCTGCCAAAGGGAGACAGGGCGAAACGAAAAACTGTTTTTT

size: .
J: TRBJ1-4
D: .
V: TRBV5-1
CDR3: CASSYEGATNEKLFF
DNA: TGCGCCAGCAGCTACGAAGGAGCAACTAATGAAAAACTGTTTTTT

size: few
J: TRBJ1-2
D: TRBD1
V: TRBV5-6
CDR3: CASSWGQGKHYGYTF
DNA: TGTGCCAGCAGCTGGGGACAGGGGAAGCACTATGGCTACACCTTC

size: .
J: TRBJ1-5
D: .
V: TRBV19
CDR3: CASSILRGYKNQPQHF
DNA: TGTGCCAGTAGTATTCTCAGGGGATATAAAAATCAGCCCCAGCATTTT

size: .
J: TRBJ2-4
D: TRBD2
V: TRBV7-9
CDR3: CASSPKETSGAKNIQYF
DNA: TGTGCCAGCAGCCCAAAGGAGACTAGCGGGGCCAAAAACATTCAGTACTTC

size: .
J: TRBJ1-2
D: TRBD1
V: TRBV19
CDR3: CASIPDRVGYGYTF
DNA: TGTGCCAGTATTCCGGACAGGGTGGGGTATGGCTACACCTTC

size: .
J: TRBJ2-1
D: TRBD2
V: TRBV5-1
CDR3: CASSLESSGNNEQFF
DNA: TGCGCCAGCAGCTTGGAATCTAGCGGGAACAATGAGCAGTTCTTC

size: .
J: TRBJ2-1
D: .
V: TRBV18
CDR3: CASSPPGSSNEQFF
DNA: TGTGCCAGCTCACCACCTGGGAGCAGCAATGAGCAGTTCTTC

size: .
J: TRBJ1-2
D: .
V: TRBV6-5
CDR3: CASSTRGAGAGIYTF
DNA: TGTGCCAGCAGTACCCGCGGAGCAGGAGCAGGGATCTACACCTTC

size: .
J: TRBJ1-6
D: TRBD1
V: TRBV10-3
CDR3: CAIRSPGQGYSPLHF
DNA: TGTGCCATCAGAAGCCCGGGACAGGGATATTCACCCCTCCACTTT

size: once
J: TRBJ1-4
D: .
V: TRBV6-2/TRBV6-3
CDR3: CASSSDLDRINEKLFF
DNA: TGTGCCAGCAGTTCCGATTTAGACAGGATCAATGAAAAACTGTTTTTT

size: .
J: TRBJ1-1
D: .
V: TRBV5-8
CDR3: CASSLPGANTEAFF
DNA: TGTGCCAGCAGCTTGCCAGGGGCTAATACTGAAGCTTTCTTT

size: .
J: TRBJ2-2
D: TRBD1
V: TRBV6-5
CDR3: CASSYATGGRTGELFF
DNA: TGTGCCAGCAGTTACGCAACAGGGGGCCGGACCGGGGAGCTGTTTTTT

size: .
J: TRBJ1-2
D: TRBD1
V: TRBV4-2
CDR3: CASSQELGTGGNYGYTF
DNA: TGTGCCAGCAGCCAAGAGCTCGGGACAGGGGGTAACTATGGCTACACCTTC

size: .
J: TRBJ1-5
D: .
V: TRBV6-6
CDR3: CASKEGQYQPQHF
DNA: TGTGCCAGCAAGGAAGGACAATATCAGCCCCAGCATTTT

size: .
J: TRBJ2-7
D: TRBD2
V: TRBV28
CDR3: CASISASGTHVAYEQYF
DNA: TGTGCCAGCATCTCTGCCAGCGGGACTCATGTCGCCTACGAGCAGTACTTC

size: .
J: TRBJ2-7
D: TRBD2
V: TRBV6-5
CDR3: CASSYGASGSYEQYF
DNA: TGTGCCAGCAGTTATGGCGCTAGCGGATCCTACGAGCAGTACTTC

size: .
J: TRBJ1-2
D: .
V: TRBV20-1
CDR3: CSANSMYGYTF
DNA: TGCAGTGCTAACAGCATGTATGGCTACACCTTC

size: .
J: TRBJ1-1
D: .
V: TRBV7-9
CDR3: CASSLERSTEAFF
DNA: TGTGCCAGCAGCCTCGAACGGAGCACTGAAGCTTTCTTT

size: .
J: TRBJ1-2
D: .
V: TRBV29-1
CDR3: CSVEEVGESYTF
DNA: TGCAGCGTTGAAGAGGTGGGCGAAAGCTACACCTTC

size: .
J: TRBJ2-7
D: .
V: TRBV1
CDR3: CTSSPHPGGRVYEQYF
DNA: TGCACCAGCAGTCCACACCCGGGGGGCCGGGTCTACGAGCAGTACTTC

size: .
J: TRBJ1-6
D: .
V: TRBV2
CDR3: CASSGDIGDSPLHF
DNA: TGTGCCAGCAGTGGGGACATTGGAGATTCACCCCTCCACTTT

size: .
J: TRBJ2-1
D: TRBD1
V: TRBV5-1
CDR3: CASSPGQTYNEQFF
DNA: TGCGCCAGCAGCCCGGGACAGACCTACAATGAGCAGTTCTTC

size: .
J: TRBJ2-1
D: .
V: TRBV30
CDR3: CACQRGGGSQFF
DNA: TGTGCCTGCCAAAGAGGGGGGGGTTCGCAGTTCTTC

size: .
J: TRBJ2-3
D: .
V: TRBV7-3
CDR3: CASSLNGATRDTQYF
DNA: TGTGCCAGCAGCTTAAATGGGGCCACCCGGGATACGCAGTATTTT

size: .
J: TRBJ1-5
D: TRBD1
V: TRBV2
CDR3: CASSVDRGENQPQHF
DNA: TGTGCCAGCAGTGTGGACAGGGGAGAAAATCAGCCCCAGCATTTT

size: .
J: TRBJ2-3
D: TRBD2
V: TRBV7-8
CDR3: CASTRMATSGSSTDTQYF
DNA: TGTGCCAGCACCCGAATGGCGACTAGCGGTTCTAGCACAGATACGCAGTATTTT

size: once
J: TRBJ1-2
D: TRBD1
V: TRBV28
CDR3: CASSSQGAGYGYTF
DNA: TGTGCCAGCAGTTCACAGGGGGCCGGGTATGGCTACACCTTC

size: .
J: TRBJ1-6
D: .
V: TRBV5-1
CDR3: CASSPNSGGSYNSPLHF
DNA: TGCGCCAGCAGCCCAAACTCGGGGGGCTCCTATAATTCACCCCTCCACTTT

size: .
J: TRBJ2-6
D: .
V: TRBV6-5
CDR3: CASTPGSSGANVLTF
DNA: TGTGCCAGCACCCCGGGGTCCTCTGGGGCCAACGTCCTGACTTTC

size: .
J: TRBJ1-2
D: TRBD1
V: TRBV6-2/TRBV6-3
CDR3: CASSHRGLGYGYTF
DNA: TGTGCCAGCAGTCACAGGGGGCTCGGCTATGGCTACACCTTC

size: .
J: TRBJ1-4
D: .
V: TRBV7-8
CDR3: CASSLSTNEKLFF
DNA: TGTGCCAGCAGCTTATCGACTAATGAAAAACTGTTTTTT

size: .
J: TRBJ2-2
D: TRBD1
V: TRBV10-1
CDR3: CASSESPGQDPTGELFF
DNA: TGCGCCAGCAGTGAATCGCCGGGACAGGACCCTACCGGGGAGCTGTTTTTT

size: .
J: TRBJ1-4
D: .
V: TRBV7-9
CDR3: CASSRGEANEKLFF
DNA: TGTGCCAGCAGCCGGGGGGAGGCTAATGAAAAACTGTTTTTT

size: .
J: TRBJ2-2
D: TRBD2
V: TRBV9
CDR3: CASSYSSGVGTGELFF
DNA: TGTGCCAGCAGCTACTCGAGCGGGGTGGGCACCGGGGAGCTGTTTTTT

size: once
J: TRBJ1-2
D: .
V: TRBV20-1
CDR3: CSASRGIGFLEGYTF
DNA: TGCAGTGCTAGTCGGGGGATCGGCTTCCTTGAGGGCTACACCTTC

size: .
J: TRBJ2-3
D: TRBD2
V: TRBV9
CDR3: CASSVEAGALGTDTQYF
DNA: TGTGCCAGCAGCGTAGAGGCGGGAGCCCTTGGAACAGATACGCAGTATTTT

size: .
J: TRBJ2-1
D: .
V: TRBV6-5
CDR3: CATQGKSNSYNEQFF
DNA: TGTGCCACCCAGGGGAAAAGCAACTCCTACAATGAGCAGTTCTTC

size: .
J: TRBJ1-5
D: TRBD1
V: TRBV5-6
CDR3: CASSPQGGPQHF
DNA: TGTGCCAGCAGCCCCCAGGGGGGACCCCAGCATTTT

size: once
J: TRBJ1-2
D: TRBD1
V: TRBV20-1
CDR3: CSASGGQGGTNYGYTF
DNA: TGCAGTGCTAGTGGGGGACAGGGGGGGACTAACTATGGCTACACCTTC

size: .
J: TRBJ1-5
D: .
V: TRBV12-5
CDR3: CASGLGLGGNNQPQHF
DNA: TGTGCTAGTGGTTTAGGTTTGGGGGGTAACAATCAGCCCCAGCATTTT

size: .
J: TRBJ2-1
D: .
V: TRBV5-1
CDR3: CASSEQQGNEQFF
DNA: TGCGCCAGCAGCGAACAACAGGGTAATGAGCAGTTCTTC